The rows below give T cell receptor beta chains drawn from one sample of a study of T cell changes during pregnancy in multiple sclerosis. Only in-frame clones appear in the TCRdb table, and some are missing; sequencing was by immunoSEQ multiplex PCR. The data show 110,000 or so clones, about 94% seen once. Sequences were derived from peripheral blood, sampled before pregnancy. These receptors originate from a female donor with multiple sclerosis, enrolled in a pregnancy study. Each CDR3 is given with its conserved first and last residue. Fields, in order: D gene, J gene, V gene, clone size, CDR3 DNA, CDR3 protein. D genes are given only for firm matches. Not all rows give a size; the values are once, few, many and, for expanded clones, a class.

d_call: TRBD1
j_call: TRBJ2-2
v_call: TRBV5-6
clone_size: -
cdr3_nt: TGTGCCAGCAGCTTATCCGGGACAGTGAACACCGGGGAGCTGTTTTTT
cdr3_aa: CASSLSGTVNTGELFF

d_call: TRBD1
j_call: TRBJ1-3
v_call: TRBV5-1
clone_size: -
cdr3_nt: TGCGCCAGCAGCCCCGGACAGGGGGCATATGGAAACACCATATATTTT
cdr3_aa: CASSPGQGAYGNTIYF

d_call: -
j_call: TRBJ2-4
v_call: TRBV28
clone_size: -
cdr3_nt: TGTGCCAGCAGAGACAGGTTTGCCAAAAACATTCAGTACTTC
cdr3_aa: CASRDRFAKNIQYF

d_call: TRBD1
j_call: TRBJ1-2
v_call: TRBV7-8
clone_size: -
cdr3_nt: TGTGCCAGCAGCCCCATTAGACAGGGGTTGTTGGCTTATGGCTACACCTTC
cdr3_aa: CASSPIRQGLLAYGYTF

d_call: -
j_call: TRBJ1-6
v_call: TRBV27
clone_size: -
cdr3_nt: TGTGCCAGCAGTTTAGGGGGCACCCTTCCCCTCCACTTT
cdr3_aa: CASSLGGTLPLHF

d_call: -
j_call: TRBJ2-5
v_call: TRBV5-1
clone_size: -
cdr3_nt: TGCGCCAGCAGGCGTGACTTCCAAGAGACCCAGTACTTC
cdr3_aa: CASRRDFQETQYF

d_call: TRBD2
j_call: TRBJ2-7
v_call: TRBV11-2
clone_size: -
cdr3_nt: TGTGCCAGCTCCCGACTAGCGGGCTACGAGCAGTACTTC
cdr3_aa: CASSRLAGYEQYF

d_call: -
j_call: TRBJ1-6
v_call: TRBV5-6
clone_size: -
cdr3_nt: TGTGCCAGCAGCTGGAGGGGCCCTAATTCACCCCTCCACTTT
cdr3_aa: CASSWRGPNSPLHF

d_call: TRBD2
j_call: TRBJ2-7
v_call: TRBV4-1
clone_size: -
cdr3_nt: TGCGCCAGCAGCCAAGAGGAGCGGGGGGGCCAGGACGAGCAGTACTTC
cdr3_aa: CASSQEERGGQDEQYF

d_call: -
j_call: TRBJ1-2
v_call: TRBV30
clone_size: -
cdr3_nt: TGTGCCTGGAGTGTCACCGGTAACTATGGCTACACCTTC
cdr3_aa: CAWSVTGNYGYTF

d_call: -
j_call: TRBJ2-3
v_call: TRBV6-1
clone_size: -
cdr3_nt: TGTGCCAGCAGTGAAGCTGGCAGGGCCACAGATACGCAGTATTTT
cdr3_aa: CASSEAGRATDTQYF

d_call: TRBD1
j_call: TRBJ2-6
v_call: TRBV4-2
clone_size: -
cdr3_nt: TGTGCCAGCAGCCAAAGGGACAGGGGGCTTGGGGCCAACGTCCTGACTTTC
cdr3_aa: CASSQRDRGLGANVLTF

d_call: -
j_call: TRBJ2-4
v_call: TRBV15
clone_size: -
cdr3_nt: TGTGCCACCAGCAGAGACCCGGCGAGGTCCGGCAAAAACATTCAGTACTTC
cdr3_aa: CATSRDPARSGKNIQYF

d_call: -
j_call: TRBJ1-2
v_call: TRBV20-1
clone_size: -
cdr3_nt: TGCAGTGCTCCCCGACAGAATGGCTACACCTTC
cdr3_aa: CSAPRQNGYTF

d_call: -
j_call: TRBJ1-1
v_call: TRBV7-3
clone_size: -
cdr3_nt: TGTGCCAGCAGCCCAGTGGGGGGGCGCGGATTAGGGGTTACTGAAGCTTTCTTT
cdr3_aa: CASSPVGGRGLGVTEAFF

d_call: -
j_call: TRBJ1-6
v_call: TRBV7-6
clone_size: -
cdr3_nt: TGTGCCAGCAGCTTAGGACAGGCGGGTAATTCACCCCTCCACTTT
cdr3_aa: CASSLGQAGNSPLHF

d_call: -
j_call: TRBJ1-1
v_call: TRBV23-1
clone_size: -
cdr3_nt: TGCGCCAGCATTCCGACAGGTCAGTCCCCTGAAGCTTTCTTT
cdr3_aa: CASIPTGQSPEAFF

d_call: TRBD1
j_call: TRBJ2-7
v_call: TRBV6-5
clone_size: -
cdr3_nt: TGTGCCAGCAGTCCTTACGGACAGGGGTCCTACGAGCAGTACTTC
cdr3_aa: CASSPYGQGSYEQYF

d_call: -
j_call: TRBJ2-1
v_call: TRBV27
clone_size: -
cdr3_nt: TGTGCCAGCAGTTTATCGCTTAACTCCTTCTCCTACAATGAGCAGTTCTTC
cdr3_aa: CASSLSLNSFSYNEQFF

d_call: -
j_call: TRBJ1-4
v_call: TRBV9
clone_size: -
cdr3_nt: TGTGCCAGCAGCGTAGGTCGCCAGGCAAATGAAAAACTGTTTTTT
cdr3_aa: CASSVGRQANEKLFF

d_call: -
j_call: TRBJ2-1
v_call: TRBV6-1
clone_size: -
cdr3_nt: TGTGCAGCCCAGTTCCAGGGCAATGAGCAGTTCTTC
cdr3_aa: CAAQFQGNEQFF

d_call: TRBD1
j_call: TRBJ2-4
v_call: TRBV27
clone_size: -
cdr3_nt: TGTGCCAGCAGTGGGGGACAGGGACGCTTGACAGTGTACTTC
cdr3_aa: CASSGGQGRLTVYF

d_call: -
j_call: TRBJ2-7
v_call: TRBV27
clone_size: -
cdr3_nt: TGTGCCAGCAGTTTTCGAGCTGGACTAACCCCCTACGAGCAGTACTTC
cdr3_aa: CASSFRAGLTPYEQYF

d_call: -
j_call: TRBJ2-7
v_call: TRBV5-1
clone_size: once
cdr3_nt: TGCGCCAGCAGTACCACGGACCGGGGCGAGCAGTACTTC
cdr3_aa: CASSTTDRGEQYF

d_call: TRBD2
j_call: TRBJ2-3
v_call: TRBV5-1
clone_size: once
cdr3_nt: TGCGCCAGCAGCCGGGCGGGGACTAGCGGGAGGACCACAGATACGCAGTATTTT
cdr3_aa: CASSRAGTSGRTTDTQYF

d_call: TRBD1
j_call: TRBJ1-1
v_call: TRBV4-2
clone_size: -
cdr3_nt: TGTGCCAGCAGCCATGGGACAGACAGATTTAACACTGAAGCTTTCTTT
cdr3_aa: CASSHGTDRFNTEAFF

d_call: TRBD2
j_call: TRBJ2-7
v_call: TRBV7-9
clone_size: -
cdr3_nt: TGTGCCAGCAGCTGGGGAGGGCCGTCCTACGAGCAGTACTTC
cdr3_aa: CASSWGGPSYEQYF

d_call: -
j_call: TRBJ1-2
v_call: TRBV11-2
clone_size: once
cdr3_nt: TGTGCCAGCAGCCTGAATCCGGGGGACTATGGCTACACCTTC
cdr3_aa: CASSLNPGDYGYTF

d_call: TRBD1
j_call: TRBJ1-5
v_call: TRBV30
clone_size: -
cdr3_nt: TGTGCCTGGAGCCTCGGGACAGGGTACAATCAGCCCCAGCATTTT
cdr3_aa: CAWSLGTGYNQPQHF

d_call: -
j_call: TRBJ1-1
v_call: TRBV7-3
clone_size: -
cdr3_nt: TGTGCCAGCAGCTTTAGGAAGGGGACTGAAGCTTTCTTT
cdr3_aa: CASSFRKGTEAFF

d_call: -
j_call: TRBJ1-3
v_call: TRBV2
clone_size: -
cdr3_nt: TGTGCCAGCAGCGTGGACAATATTGGAAACACCATATATTTT
cdr3_aa: CASSVDNIGNTIYF

d_call: -
j_call: TRBJ1-1
v_call: TRBV7-9
clone_size: -
cdr3_nt: TGTGCCAGCAGAGCCCCCGGGACACCGAACACTGAAGCTTTCTTT
cdr3_aa: CASRAPGTPNTEAFF

d_call: TRBD2
j_call: TRBJ2-2
v_call: TRBV2
clone_size: -
cdr3_nt: TGTGCCAGCAGTCTAGCGGGAGAGGATACCGGGGAGCTGTTTTTT
cdr3_aa: CASSLAGEDTGELFF

d_call: -
j_call: TRBJ1-6
v_call: TRBV27
clone_size: -
cdr3_nt: TGTGCCAGCAGTTCTACAGGGTTAAATTCACCCCTCCACTTT
cdr3_aa: CASSSTGLNSPLHF

d_call: -
j_call: TRBJ1-6
v_call: TRBV7-9
clone_size: -
cdr3_nt: TGTGCCAGCAGCTTCGGTTCCGATCATTCACCCCTCCACTTT
cdr3_aa: CASSFGSDHSPLHF

d_call: -
j_call: TRBJ1-6
v_call: TRBV7-3
clone_size: -
cdr3_nt: TGTGCCAGCAGCATAGAGGGCCCTAATTCACCCCTCCACTTT
cdr3_aa: CASSIEGPNSPLHF

d_call: -
j_call: TRBJ2-2
v_call: TRBV7-2
clone_size: -
cdr3_nt: TGTGCCAGCAGTTACAGGGTCACCGGGGAGCTGTTTTTT
cdr3_aa: CASSYRVTGELFF

d_call: -
j_call: TRBJ2-7
v_call: TRBV6-1
clone_size: -
cdr3_nt: TGTGCCAGCAGCGGACTGTTCACCTACGAGCAGTACTTC
cdr3_aa: CASSGLFTYEQYF

d_call: TRBD2
j_call: TRBJ2-3
v_call: TRBV5-4
clone_size: -
cdr3_nt: TGTGCCAGCAGCACTGGACTAGCGGGTTTCACAGATACGCAGTATTTT
cdr3_aa: CASSTGLAGFTDTQYF

d_call: TRBD2
j_call: TRBJ2-5
v_call: TRBV7-9
clone_size: -
cdr3_nt: TGTGCCAGCAGCTTGGGACTAGCGGAAGAGACCCAGTACTTC
cdr3_aa: CASSLGLAEETQYF

d_call: TRBD2
j_call: TRBJ2-4
v_call: TRBV27
clone_size: -
cdr3_nt: TGTGCCAGCAGTTCCCGATCCGGGACTAGCGGTCGAAACATTCAGTACTTC
cdr3_aa: CASSSRSGTSGRNIQYF

d_call: -
j_call: TRBJ2-5
v_call: TRBV28
clone_size: -
cdr3_nt: TGTGCCAGCAGGACCTCGGGGCAAGAGACCCAGTACTTC
cdr3_aa: CASRTSGQETQYF

d_call: -
j_call: TRBJ2-1
v_call: TRBV9
clone_size: -
cdr3_nt: TGTGCCAGCAGCCAGGGGCCCCACTCCTACAATGAGCAGTTCTTC
cdr3_aa: CASSQGPHSYNEQFF

d_call: -
j_call: TRBJ1-1
v_call: TRBV5-1
clone_size: few
cdr3_nt: TGCGCCAGCAGCTTGGACATCCTTACCACGGAAGCTTTCTTT
cdr3_aa: CASSLDILTTEAFF

d_call: TRBD1
j_call: TRBJ1-1
v_call: TRBV30
clone_size: few
cdr3_nt: TGTGCCTGGAGCCGATTCTCCGGGACAGGGGGCACTGAAGCTTTCTTT
cdr3_aa: CAWSRFSGTGGTEAFF

d_call: -
j_call: TRBJ1-5
v_call: TRBV6-6
clone_size: -
cdr3_nt: TGTGCCAGCAAGGCAGGCGGGAATCAGCCCCAGCATTTT
cdr3_aa: CASKAGGNQPQHF

d_call: TRBD1
j_call: TRBJ2-1
v_call: TRBV5-4
clone_size: -
cdr3_nt: TGTGCCAGCAGCTTTCCAGGGGGCAATGAGCAGTTCTTC
cdr3_aa: CASSFPGGNEQFF

d_call: -
j_call: TRBJ1-2
v_call: TRBV5-6
clone_size: -
cdr3_nt: TGTGCCAGCAGCTTGGGAGGGGGCTATGGCTACACCTTC
cdr3_aa: CASSLGGGYGYTF

d_call: TRBD1
j_call: TRBJ2-7
v_call: TRBV5-1
clone_size: -
cdr3_nt: TGCGCCAGTAGACCGGGGACAGGTAGGTCCTACGAGCAGTACTTC
cdr3_aa: CASRPGTGRSYEQYF

d_call: -
j_call: TRBJ1-1
v_call: TRBV19
clone_size: -
cdr3_nt: TGTGCCAGTAGTATAGAATACAGGACCCCTGAAGCTTTCTTT
cdr3_aa: CASSIEYRTPEAFF